These 12 T cell receptor beta chains share one sample of origin, sequenced in a study of graft-versus-host responses after intestinal transplantation. Libraries were prepared by immunoSEQ multiplex PCR; TCRdb keeps only in-frame clonotypes and omits some of them. The sample contains around 97,000 clones, around nine tenths of which appear only once. Their antigens are not known. The source material was unstimulated CD8+ T cells sorted from spleen or lymph node cells, sampled before intestinal transplant. These receptors were taken from a human donor who received an intestinal transplant.

The V and J genes are TRBV2 and TRBJ1-1, with D maybe TRBD1 (5 bases). The CDR3 spans 13 residues. With 11 bases removed from V and 3 bases from J, the gap between germline ends came to 16 bases. Germline CDR1 is SNHLY and CDR2 is FYNNEI. The CDR3, as DNA: TGTGCCCAAAATCGGGAGACAGACACTGAAGCTTTCTTT. It is translated as CAQNRETDTEAFF.

A remark on this clone: Because the CDR3's place on the DNA is in doubt, the DNA is left out and the CDR3 is given as listed by TCRdb. The rearrangement joins TRBV7-9 to TRBJ1-4; the table's D call, TRBD1, was not checked against the DNA. Germline CDR1 is SEHNR and CDR2 is FQNEAQ (reference sequence). A total of 17 residues make up the CDR3, ends included. CDR3 sequence: CASSWTGSGRANEKLFF.

The chain couples TRBV4-1 to TRBJ2-5, with TRBD1 identical over 8 bases. Germline CDR1 and CDR2: MGHRA and YSYEKL. V shed 1 base and J 5 bases; nucleotides not matched to a gene: 9. The CDR3 is 16 amino acids. The CDR3 DNA follows: TGCGCCAGCAGCCAAGTTAGGGGACAGGCATCTGAGACCCAGTACTTC. Translation gives CASSQVRGQASETQYF.

The gene calls are TRBV4-2 and TRBJ2-3; 8 positions match TRBD2. CDR1 LGHNA and CDR2 YNFKEQ come from the germline V gene. With V trimmed by 1 base and J by 5 bases, 11 bases remained unmatched. The CDR3 spans 17 residues. This chain's CDR3 is CASSQVDGSGVEDTQYF. CDR3 in DNA: TGTGCCAGCAGCCAAGTCGATGGTAGCGGGGTAGAAGATACGCAGTATTTT.

Comments on this clone: The germline gene is not matched at one end of the junction; a read error may be the cause. The chain carries TRBV9 and TRBJ1-4; possible D gene TRBD1, 5 bases. Germline loops: CDR1 SGDLS, CDR2 YYNGEE. This CDR3 contains 13 residues. The CDR3 sequence is CASSAGGNGKLFF. The CDR3 DNA sequence: TGTGCCAGCAGTGCGGGGGGGAATGGAAAACTGTTTTTT.

V is TRBV6-1 and J is TRBJ2-7, with 13 bases aligning to TRBD2. V gave up 6 bases and J gave up 6 bases; unmatched junction bases: 8. CDR3 length: 15 residues. Germline assignment: CDR1 MNHNS and CDR2 SASEGT. The CDR3 is CASSSGLAGVGEQYF. The CDR3 DNA is TGTGCCAGCAGCTCCGGACTAGCGGGAGTCGGCGAGCAGTACTTC.

J is TRBJ1-1 and V is TRBV25-1; 8 positions match TRBD1. The CDR3 has 14 residues. CDR1 MGHDK and CDR2 SYGVNS come from the germline V gene. V dropped 6 bases and J dropped 2; count of bases not matched to a gene: 5. CDR3 bases: TGTGCCAGCAGGGTGACAGGGGTCAACACTGAAGCTTTCTTT. Its protein is CASRVTGVNTEAFF. Supplemented by reference TRBV25-1 and TRBJ1-1, the full variable domain reads EADIYQTPRYLVIGTGKKITLECSQTMGHDKMYWYQQDPGMELHLIHYSYGVNSTEKGDLSSESTVSRIRTEHFPLTLESARPSHTSQYLCASRVTGVNTEAFFGQGTRLTVV.

The J gene is TRBJ2-1, the V gene TRBV7-6, with 12 bases identical to TRBD2. CDR1 SGHVS and CDR2 FNYEAQ come from the germline V gene. The CDR3 has 16 residues. The V and J ends lost 4 bases and 5 bases, in that order; junction bases with no gene match: 6. The CDR3 sequence: CASSSLAGGADNEQFF. The DNA for the CDR3 is TGTGCCAGCAGCTCTCTAGCGGGGGGGGCTGACAATGAGCAGTTCTTC.

The chain is built from TRBV4-1 and TRBJ2-7; D call uncertain. CDR3 size: 14 residues. V lost 0 bases, J lost 6 bases, and 12 bases lay in between. Germline V gives CDR1 MGHRA, CDR2 YSYEKL. Written as DNA, the CDR3 is TGCGCCAGCAGCCAAGATGATGCGATCCTCGAGCAGTACTTC. Translation: CASSQDDAILEQYF.

V usage is TRBV11-2 and J usage is TRBJ2-3; possible D gene TRBD2, 6 bases. The CDR3 extends over 15 amino acids. V lost 0 bases and J lost 6, with 13 bases in between. Per the germline V gene, CDR1 is SGHAT and CDR2 is FQNNGV. The CDR3 DNA reads TGTGCCAGCAGCTTAGAGCGGAGGGCGGTGGATACGCAGTATTTT. Encoded protein: CASSLERRAVDTQYF. The complete variable domain, with remaining parts taken from reference TRBV11-2 and TRBJ2-3, reads EAGVAQSPRYKIIEKRQSVAFWCNPISGHATLYWYQQILGQGPKLLIQFQNNGVVDDSQLPKDRFSAERLKGVDSTLKIQPAKLEDSAVYLCASSLERRAVDTQYFGPGTRLTVL.

J is TRBJ2-7 and V is TRBV2; D uncertain. V lost 1 base and J lost 6, with 16 bases in between. CDR3 length equals 15 residues. From germline, CDR1 is SNHLY and CDR2 FYNNEI. In DNA, the CDR3 is TGTGCCAGCAGTGAAGAGGGATCCGGATCACGCGAGCAGTACTTC. It translates to CASSEEGSGSREQYF.

The J gene is TRBJ2-1, the V gene TRBV27, with TRBD2 matching 8 bases. V trimming: 5 bases; J trimming: 6 bases; junction bases outside the gene matches: 6. This CDR3 is 14 amino acids long. Germline CDR1 reads MNHEY; CDR2 reads SMNVEV (reference sequence). DNA of the CDR3: TGTGCCAGCAGTCTATTAGCGGGGACCAATGAGCAGTTCTTC. Amino acid sequence: CASSLLAGTNEQFF.